This section outlines one TCR beta chain sequence together with its context. The antigen remains unidentified. The record originates from a study of T-cell reconstitution after alpha-beta-depleted transplantation in children. Study conclusions and caveats: Roughly two months post-transplant, alpha-beta T cells reportedly originated from several hundred graft clones that had expanded. Counts and diversity of T cells one year after transplant came mostly from newly produced T cells.

TCRbeta library construction was performed incorporating unique molecular identifiers. TCRdb fed the PCR reads into MiXCR, producing one record per CDR3 protein. There are approximately 1,000,000 distinct CDR3 sequences in the sample; about 30% occur only once, and about 28% lies in the top ten. The CDR3 extends over 15 amino acids. CDR1 and CDR2 (germline): SQVTM, ANQGSEA. Trimming took off 4 bases at V and 2 bases at J, with 17 bases between the two ends. The receptor's source is a boy younger than two who had a stem cell transplant for SCID, so the T cells may come from the graft donor. The sample consisted of PBMCs, mostly from graft donor cells, taken 360 days after TCRalphabeta/CD19-depleted stem cell transplant. The chain recombines TRBV29-1 with TRBJ1-2; perhaps TRBD1 as D (5 bases). The CDR3 DNA reads TGCAGCGTTGTGGGTTGGGACGGATTGAACTATGGCTACACCTTC. Residues: CSVVGWDGLNYGYTF.